The present entry profiles one T cell receptor (beta chain) with its context. Its target is unknown. This record belongs to a study of vaccination and CD4 T cells after COVID-19. Study observations and caveats: Spike mono-reactivity marked 304 of 307 vaccine-specific clones in convalescent patients.

Indicated treatment: approximately nine-day PBMC culture with coronavirus spike peptide pools or control peptides (ViraFEST assay). Using peptide pools, antigen-specific T cells were expanded in ViraFEST before TCRs were sequenced. The CDR3 has 14 residues. Germline values: CDR1 SGHNT, CDR2 YYREEE (reference sequence). Between the trimmed V and J ends, which lost 4 bases and 5 bases, there was a span of 16 bases. Cultured CD4+ T-cell DNA underwent Oncomine TCR Beta short-read sequencing. Cultured CD4+ T cells were the source of extracted genomic DNA. TCRdb processed the PCR reads anew with MiXCR; each CDR3 protein has one entry. The sample carries about 11,000 distinct CDR3 sequences, roughly 50% recorded once.

The specimen sequenced was CD4+ T cells from blood, cultured in vitro. J is TRBJ2-7 and V is TRBV5-4; TRBD2 might be the D (8 bases). This TCR was recovered from a human donor who had recovered from COVID-19. The CDR3 sequence is CASSVGLGGNEQYF. The CDR3 DNA reads as TGTGCCAGCAGCGTGGGACTAGGGGGCAACGAGCAGTACTTC.